Described below is a single T cell receptor (beta chain) sequence and its context. Uncontrolled infection, other autoimmune disease, pregnancy or lactation excluded patients. Each diagnosis drew on symptoms, thyroxine, TRAb, thyroid ultrasound and orbital computed tomography findings. The sample originates from a study of T cells in Graves' hyperthyroidism and ophthalmopathy. Amplification targeted TCR beta CDR3 regions from RNA transcripts. Initially, a first-round RT-PCR of the TCR CDR3 employed the HTBI primer set. Via MiXCR, TCRdb re-called the multiplex PCR reads, giving one row per CDR3 protein. The repertoire holds under 400,000 distinct CDR3 sequences, with 20% to 25% as singletons. The CDR3 is 15 residues long. Per the germline V gene, CDR1 is DFQATT and CDR2 is SNEGSKA (reference sequence). The trim removed 4 bases at V and 9 bases at J, leaving 12 bases unmatched.

This chain connects TRBV20-1 to TRBJ2-1, with 10 bases lining up with TRBD2. This receptor was obtained from a woman aged 45-59 years with Graves' hyperthyroidism. Sample: blood. DNA of the CDR3: TGCAGTGCTACCCCGATGGAGCGGGGGGGCGGTGAGCAGTTCTTC. This codes for CSATPMERGGGEQFF.